This entry concerns a single TCR beta chain. This sample was included in a study of blood T cell repertoires in COVID-19. Looking at the study overall: Both acute and convalescent COVID-19 samples were obtained from the United States, Italy and Spain. PBMCs, B-cell-depleted T cells, or T cells provided the cDNA or gDNA that made up the material.

As handled by the study authors: It was from reference gene primer amplification that nucleated cell counts were estimated. Sequencing used immunoSEQ multiplex PCR; TCRdb keeps in-frame clones, though not all of them. Clonal size and the V and J genes are those of that table, whereas D and trimming came from the DNA. The repertoire holds 300,000 or so clones, with under 90% as singletons. Enrollment of patients from Seattle took place during active infection, with longitudinal follow-up. V dropped 8 bases and J dropped 6; count of bases not matched to a gene: 14. Germline-derived CDR1 and CDR2 are GTSNPN and SVGIG (reference sequence). The CDR3 is made up of 14 amino acids.

This TCR derives from a woman in her twenties or thirties with COVID-19, enrolled during active disease. The V gene is TRBV30, the J gene TRBJ1-2; 8 nucleotides agree with TRBD1. The sample comprised peripheral blood. CDR3 amino acids: CARADRVGGNGYTF. CDR3 coding DNA: TGTGCCCGGGCGGACAGGGTGGGAGGGAATGGCTACACCTTC.